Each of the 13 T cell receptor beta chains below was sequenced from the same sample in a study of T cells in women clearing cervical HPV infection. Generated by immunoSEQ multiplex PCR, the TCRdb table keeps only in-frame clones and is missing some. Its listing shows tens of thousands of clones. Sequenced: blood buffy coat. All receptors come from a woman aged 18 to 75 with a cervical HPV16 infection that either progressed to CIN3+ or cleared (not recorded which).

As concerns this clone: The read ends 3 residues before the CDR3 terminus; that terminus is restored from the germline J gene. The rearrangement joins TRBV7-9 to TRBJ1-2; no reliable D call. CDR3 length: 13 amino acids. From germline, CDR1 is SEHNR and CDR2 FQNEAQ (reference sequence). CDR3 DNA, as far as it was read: TGTGCCAGCAGCTTAGGGCAGGCCTACGAC. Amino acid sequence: CASSLGQAYD. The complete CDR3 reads CASSLGQAYDYTF.

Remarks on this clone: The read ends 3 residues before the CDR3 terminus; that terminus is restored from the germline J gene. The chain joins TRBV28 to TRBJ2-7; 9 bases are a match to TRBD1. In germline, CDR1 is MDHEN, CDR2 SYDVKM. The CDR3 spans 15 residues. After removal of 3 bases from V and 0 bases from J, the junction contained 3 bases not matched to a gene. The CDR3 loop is CASSFRDRVSYEQYF. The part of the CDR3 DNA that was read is TGTGCCAGCAGTTTCCGGGACAGGGTCTCCTACGAG. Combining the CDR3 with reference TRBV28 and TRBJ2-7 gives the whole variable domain DVKVTQSSRYLVKRTGEKVFLECVQDMDHENMFWYRQDPGLGLRLIYFSYDVKMKEKGDIPEGYSVSREKKERFSLILESASTNQTSMYLCASSFRDRVSYEQYFGPGTRLTVT.

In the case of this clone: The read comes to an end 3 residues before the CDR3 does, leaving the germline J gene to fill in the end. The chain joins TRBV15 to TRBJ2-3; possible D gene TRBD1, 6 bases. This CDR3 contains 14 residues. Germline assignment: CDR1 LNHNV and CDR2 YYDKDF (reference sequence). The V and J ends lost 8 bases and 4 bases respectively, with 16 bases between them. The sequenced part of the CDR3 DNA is TGTGCCACCCAACCCGGACAGTCACCAGATACG. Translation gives CATQPGQSPDT. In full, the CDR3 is CATQPGQSPDTQYF.

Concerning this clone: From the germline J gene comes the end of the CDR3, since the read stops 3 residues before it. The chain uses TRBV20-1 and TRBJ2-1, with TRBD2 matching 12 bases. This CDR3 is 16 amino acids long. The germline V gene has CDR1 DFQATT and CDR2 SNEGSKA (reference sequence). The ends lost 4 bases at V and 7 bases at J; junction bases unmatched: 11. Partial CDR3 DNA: TGCAGTGCTACGGGCTCGACTAGCGGGAGTGTGAATGAG. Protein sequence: CSATGSTSGSVNE. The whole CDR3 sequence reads CSATGSTSGSVNEQFF.

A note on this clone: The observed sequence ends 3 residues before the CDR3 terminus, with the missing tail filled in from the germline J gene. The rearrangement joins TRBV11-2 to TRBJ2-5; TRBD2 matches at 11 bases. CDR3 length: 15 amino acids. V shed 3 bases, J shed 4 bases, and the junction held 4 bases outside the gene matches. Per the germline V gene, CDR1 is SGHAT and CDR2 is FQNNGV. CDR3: CASSFTSGSTETQYF. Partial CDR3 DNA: TGTGCCAGCAGCTTCACTAGCGGGAGTACAGAGACC. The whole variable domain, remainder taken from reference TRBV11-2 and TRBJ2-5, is EAGVAQSPRYKIIEKRQSVAFWCNPISGHATLYWYQQILGQGPKLLIQFQNNGVVDDSQLPKDRFSAERLKGVDSTLKIQPAKLEDSAVYLCASSFTSGSTETQYFGPGTRLLVL.

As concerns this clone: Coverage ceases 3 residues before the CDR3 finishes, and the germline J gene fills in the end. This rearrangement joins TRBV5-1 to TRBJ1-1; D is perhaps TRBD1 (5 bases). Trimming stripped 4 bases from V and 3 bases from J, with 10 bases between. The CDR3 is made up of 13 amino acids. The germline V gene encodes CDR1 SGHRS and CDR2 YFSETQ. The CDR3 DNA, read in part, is TGCGCCAGCAGCCTACAGGAGTACACTGAA. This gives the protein CASSLQEYTE. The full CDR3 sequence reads CASSLQEYTEAFF.

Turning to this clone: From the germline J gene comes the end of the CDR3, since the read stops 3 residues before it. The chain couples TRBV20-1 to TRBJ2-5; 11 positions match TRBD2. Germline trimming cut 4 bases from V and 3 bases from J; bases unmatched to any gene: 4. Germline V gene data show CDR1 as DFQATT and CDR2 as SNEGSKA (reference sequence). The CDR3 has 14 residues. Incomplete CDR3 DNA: TGCAGTGCTACTATAGCGGGGGGGGAAGAGACC. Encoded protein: CSATIAGGEET. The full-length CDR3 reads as CSATIAGGEETQYF.

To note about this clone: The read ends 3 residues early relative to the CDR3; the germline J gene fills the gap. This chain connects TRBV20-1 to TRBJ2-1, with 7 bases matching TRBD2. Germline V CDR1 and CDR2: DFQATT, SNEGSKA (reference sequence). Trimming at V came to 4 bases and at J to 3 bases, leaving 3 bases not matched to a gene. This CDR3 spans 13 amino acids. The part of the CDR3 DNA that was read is TGCAGTGCTACACGGGACTACTACAATGAG. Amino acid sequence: CSATRDYYNE. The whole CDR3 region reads CSATRDYYNEQFF.

CDR3 sequence reads: CASKGTANTGELFF. CDR3 bases read: TGTGCCAGCAAGGGGACAGCGAACACCGGGGAG. This chain connects TRBV2 to TRBJ2-2, with 7 bases lining up with TRBD1. The missing CDR3 end, 3 residues past where the read stops, is filled in from the germline J gene. V lost 7 bases and J lost 0; bases outside the gene matches: 2. Germline V CDR1 and CDR2: SNHLY, FYNNEI. This CDR3 is built from 14 residues.

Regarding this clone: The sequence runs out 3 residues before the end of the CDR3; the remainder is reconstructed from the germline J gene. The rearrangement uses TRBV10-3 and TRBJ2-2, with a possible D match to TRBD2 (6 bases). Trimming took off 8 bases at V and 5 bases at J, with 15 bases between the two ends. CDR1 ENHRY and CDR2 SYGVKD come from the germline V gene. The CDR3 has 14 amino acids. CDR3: CAISSLALTGELFF. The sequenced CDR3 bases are TGTGCCATCTCATCCCTAGCGTTGACCGGGGAG.

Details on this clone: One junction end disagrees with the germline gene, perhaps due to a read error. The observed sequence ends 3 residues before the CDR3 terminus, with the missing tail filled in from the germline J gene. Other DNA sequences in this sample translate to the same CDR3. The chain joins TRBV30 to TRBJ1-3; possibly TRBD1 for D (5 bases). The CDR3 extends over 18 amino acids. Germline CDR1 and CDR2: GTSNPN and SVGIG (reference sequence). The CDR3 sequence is CAWSTGGRGLNSGNTIYF. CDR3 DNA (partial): TGTGCCTGGAGTACTGGCGGGAGGGGACTAAACTCTGGAAACACA. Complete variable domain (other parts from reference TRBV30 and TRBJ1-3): SQTIHQWPATLVQPVGSPLSLECTVEGTSNPNLYWYRQAAGRGLQLLFYSVGIGQISSEVPQNLSASRPQDRQFILSSKKLLLSDSGFYLCAWSTGGRGLNSGNTIYFGEGSWLTVV.

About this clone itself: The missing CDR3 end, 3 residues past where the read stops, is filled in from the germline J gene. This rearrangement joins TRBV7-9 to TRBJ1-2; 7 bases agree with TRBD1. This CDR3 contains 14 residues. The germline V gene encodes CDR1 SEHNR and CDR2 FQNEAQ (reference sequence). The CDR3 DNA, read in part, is TGTGCCAGCAGCTACCCCGGGACAGCCTACGAC. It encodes CASSYPGTAYD. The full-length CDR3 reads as CASSYPGTAYDYTF.

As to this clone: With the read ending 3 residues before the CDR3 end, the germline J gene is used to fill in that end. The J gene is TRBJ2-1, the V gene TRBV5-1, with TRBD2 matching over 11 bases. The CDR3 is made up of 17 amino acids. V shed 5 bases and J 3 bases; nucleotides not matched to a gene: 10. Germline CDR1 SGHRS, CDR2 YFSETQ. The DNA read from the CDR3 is TGCGCCAGCAGTTCCTCGAAGGGGACTAGCGGCTACAATGAG. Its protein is CASSSSKGTSGYNE. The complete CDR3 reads CASSSSKGTSGYNEQFF.